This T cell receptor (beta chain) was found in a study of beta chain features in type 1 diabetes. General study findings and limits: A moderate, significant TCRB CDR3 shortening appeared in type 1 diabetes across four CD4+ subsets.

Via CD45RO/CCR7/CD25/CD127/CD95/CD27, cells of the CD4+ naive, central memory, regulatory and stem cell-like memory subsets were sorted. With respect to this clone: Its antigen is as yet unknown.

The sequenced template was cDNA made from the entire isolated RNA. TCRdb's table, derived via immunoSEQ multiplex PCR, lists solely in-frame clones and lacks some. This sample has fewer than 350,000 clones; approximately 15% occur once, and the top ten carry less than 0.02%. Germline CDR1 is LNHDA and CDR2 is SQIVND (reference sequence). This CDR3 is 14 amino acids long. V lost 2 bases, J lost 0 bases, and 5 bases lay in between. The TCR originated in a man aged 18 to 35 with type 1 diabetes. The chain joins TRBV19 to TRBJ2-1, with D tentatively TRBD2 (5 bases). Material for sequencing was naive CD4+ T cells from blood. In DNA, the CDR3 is TGTGCCAGTAGTATACTAGCCTCCTACAATGAGCAGTTCTTC. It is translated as CASSILASYNEQFF.